This paragraph covers one T cell receptor beta chain sequence. Its target is unknown. The treatment denotes: roughly 19 received Ad26.COV2.S at low or high dose, single or two shots; roughly five received placebo; per-sample allocation not given. At day 63 after the first vaccine or placebo injection, samples were drawn. Wuhan-strain spike was delivered by a replication-incompetent Ad26 vector. These data come from a study of Ad26.COV2.S vaccination and SARS-CoV-2 variants. Whole-study context: Into the muscle, Ad26.COV2.S was dosed once or twice, 56 days apart.

Germline lookup yields CDR1 SGHNT and CDR2 YYREEE (reference sequence). Deletions cut 0 bases from V and 3 bases from J, with 9 bases between. The CDR3 is 14 amino acids. Study conclusions and caveats: Spike-specific CD8+ and CD4+ T cell responses reportedly showed substantial breadth after vaccination. The TCR breadth and depth analyses may have understated or missed part of the total T cell responses.

The protocol was immunoSEQ multiplex PCR, while the TCRdb copy is restricted to in-frame clones and leaves out a portion. The sample lists a few hundred thousand clones; around nine tenths were seen once. The TCR was taken from a person between 18 and 65 years old who received the Ad26.COV2.S COVID-19 vaccine or a placebo. The chain is built from TRBV5-4 and TRBJ1-1; D is unresolved. Sequences were derived from peripheral blood, sampled in a trial of Ad26.COV2.S vaccine versus placebo. CDR3 DNA sequence: TGTGCCAGCAGCTTGGTAACTCTGGACACTGAAGCTTTCTTT. The encoded protein is CASSLVTLDTEAFF.